Listed here are 5 T cell receptor beta chains from one sample, sequenced in a study of cytomegalovirus exposure and HLA in healthy donors. The PCR was carried out with 60 Vbeta primers and 13 Jbeta primers. The repertoire was sequenced with immunoSEQ multiplex PCR; TCRdb's copy has only in-frame clones and lacks some. The sample lists about 150,000 clones, 60% to 85% occurring once. Sequencing was done on a sample of PBMCs. These TCRs come from a man between 25 and 39 years old in good health and CMV-seronegative.

This clone has a handful of counts. The chain's CDR3 is CSAYRDRGSGKLFF. The CDR3 DNA sequence: TGCAGCGCCTACCGGGACAGGGGTTCCGGAAAACTGTTTTTT. This chain links TRBV29-1 with TRBJ1-4, with TRBD1 matching 10 bases. Trimming removed 7 bases from V and 10 bases from J; junction bases left unmatched: 12. Germline values: CDR1 SQVTM, CDR2 ANQGSEA. CDR3 length: 14 residues.

This chain joins TRBV28 and TRBJ1-2; D remains unclear. CDR1 MDHEN and CDR2 SYDVKM come from the germline V gene. CDR3 length equals 14 residues. V was clipped by 1 base and J by 2 bases, with 8 bases between them. This CDR3 is CASSLFGENYGYTF. The CDR3 coding sequence is TGTGCCAGCAGTTTATTTGGGGAGAACTATGGCTACACCTTC.

J is TRBJ1-1 and V is TRBV5-1; possible D gene TRBD1, 5 bases. The germline V and J ends were trimmed by 4 bases and 5 bases, with 24 bases remaining between them. The CDR3 totals 17 residues. CDR1 and CDR2 from the germline V gene are SGHRS and YFSETQ. The CDR3 reads CASSPRLTIGEGTEAFF. In DNA form, the CDR3 reads TGCGCCAGCAGCCCTCGCCTAACGATAGGGGAGGGGACTGAAGCTTTCTTT.

The chain joins TRBV5-1 to TRBJ2-1; D is undetermined. This CDR3 contains 14 residues. Per germline, CDR1 SGHRS and CDR2 YFSETQ. Trimming pared 3 bases from V and 7 bases from J, leaving 14 bases between. DNA for the CDR3: TGCGCCAGCAGCTACCTGTCAGACAATAATGAGCAGTTCTTC. Translation gives CASSYLSDNNEQFF.

The V gene is TRBV28, the J gene TRBJ2-1; 13 bases map to TRBD2. Trimming took 6 bases from V and 1 from J; bases not matched to a gene: 12. The CDR3 runs to 19 residues. Looked up from germline, CDR1 is MDHEN and CDR2 is SYDVKM. The CDR3 here is CASRPSLAGGPWSYNEQFF. DNA of the CDR3: TGTGCCAGCAGACCGTCACTAGCGGGAGGGCCCTGGTCCTACAATGAGCAGTTCTTC. Filled out from reference TRBV28 and TRBJ2-1, the complete variable domain reads DVKVTQSSRYLVKRTGEKVFLECVQDMDHENMFWYRQDPGLGLRLIYFSYDVKMKEKGDIPEGYSVSREKKERFSLILESASTNQTSMYLCASRPSLAGGPWSYNEQFFGPGTRLTVL.